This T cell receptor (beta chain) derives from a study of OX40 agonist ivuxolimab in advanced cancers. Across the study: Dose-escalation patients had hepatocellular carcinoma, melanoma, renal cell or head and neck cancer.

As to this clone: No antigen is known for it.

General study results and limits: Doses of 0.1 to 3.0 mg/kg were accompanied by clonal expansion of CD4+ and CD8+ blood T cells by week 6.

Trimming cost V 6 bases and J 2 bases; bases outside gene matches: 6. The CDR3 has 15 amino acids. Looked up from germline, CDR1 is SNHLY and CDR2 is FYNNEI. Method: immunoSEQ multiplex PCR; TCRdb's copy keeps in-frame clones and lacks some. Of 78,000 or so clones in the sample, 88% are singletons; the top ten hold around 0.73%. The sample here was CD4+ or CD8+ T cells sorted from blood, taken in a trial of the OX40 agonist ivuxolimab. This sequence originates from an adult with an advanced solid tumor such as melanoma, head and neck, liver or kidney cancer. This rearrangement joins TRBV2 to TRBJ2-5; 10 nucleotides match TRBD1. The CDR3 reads CASSRPGQGQETQYF. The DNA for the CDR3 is TGTGCCAGCAGCAGACCGGGACAGGGGCAAGAGACCCAGTACTTC. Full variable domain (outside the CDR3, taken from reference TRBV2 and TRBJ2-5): EPEVTQTPSHQVTQMGQEVILRCVPISNHLYFYWYRQILGQKVEFLVSFYNNEISEKSEIFDDQFSVERPDGSNFTLKIRSTKLEDSAMYFCASSRPGQGQETQYFGPGTRLLVL.